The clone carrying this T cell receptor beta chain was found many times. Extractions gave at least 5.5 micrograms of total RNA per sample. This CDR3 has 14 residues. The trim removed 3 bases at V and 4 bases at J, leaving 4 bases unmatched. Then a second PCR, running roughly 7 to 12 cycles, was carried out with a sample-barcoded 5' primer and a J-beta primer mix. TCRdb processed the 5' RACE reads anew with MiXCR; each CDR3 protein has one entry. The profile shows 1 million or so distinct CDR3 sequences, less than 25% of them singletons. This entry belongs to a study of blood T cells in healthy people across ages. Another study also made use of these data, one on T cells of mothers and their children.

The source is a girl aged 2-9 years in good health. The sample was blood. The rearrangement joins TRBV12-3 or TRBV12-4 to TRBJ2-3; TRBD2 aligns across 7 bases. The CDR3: CASSFMGGSDTQYF. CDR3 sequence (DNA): TGTGCCAGCAGTTTTATGGGGGGGTCAGATACGCAGTATTTT.